This TCR beta chain originates from a study of PD-L1 blockade in urothelial cancer. Overall study: Male patients with bladder-origin urothelial cancer numbered most of the 29. Blood analysis occurred 3 weeks (second dose) and 6 weeks after treatment start.

Specified time point: pretreatment peripheral blood. Concerning this clone itself: Its antigen is not known.

Here immunoSEQ multiplex PCR was the method, and the copy in TCRdb shows in-frame clones only, minus some. The table lists tens of thousands of clones, 85% of them singletons, with around 15% in the top ten. Broader study findings: Lower pretreatment blood TCR clonality, under the median, predicted better survival, researchers reported.

From germline, CDR1 is SGHRS and CDR2 YFSETQ. The CDR3 extends over 16 amino acids. V was pared by 0 bases and J by 5 bases, with 10 bases of the junction left unmatched. The V and J genes are TRBV5-1 and TRBJ2-7, with TRBD2 matching 8 bases. The sequences come from PBMCs, collected around atezolizumab (anti-PD-L1) treatment. This sequence originates from a man between 60 and 70 years old with urothelial cancer. The CDR3 DNA is TGCGCCAGCAGCTTGGGGGCGTCGGGACTAGGTAACGAGCAGTACTTC. It specifies CASSLGASGLGNEQYF. Drawing the rest from reference TRBV5-1 and TRBJ2-7, the complete variable domain is KAGVTQTPRYLIKTRGQQVTLSCSPISGHRSVSWYQQTPGQGLQFLFEYFSETQRNKGNFPGRFSGRQFSNSRSEMNVSTLELGDSALYLCASSLGASGLGNEQYFGPGTRLTVT.